One and the same sample provided the 26 T cell receptor beta chains below, sequenced in a study of blood T cell repertoires in COVID-19 (dated by TCRdb to about 2020). The library was prepared using the immunoSEQ multiplex PCR assay. TCRdb holds this immuneACCESS table with in-frame rearrangements only. Some clones are missing; in checked studies, unresolved V genes explain under half, and the rest has no known cause. The sample includes 230,000 or so clones, with about 88% observed a single time. The ten largest clones add up to around 6.3% of the sample. Sequencing was performed on PBMCs or T cells enriched from blood (not recorded which). The receptor set was obtained from a woman aged 45-60 years who had been exposed to COVID-19.

This clone was counted once. At one end, the junction sequence differs from germline, possibly due to a read error. DNA for the CDR3: TGCCCCCAAGGGACCGAAGCCCACCGGGGGACTGAAGCTTTCTTT. Translated, it gives CPQGTEAHRGTEAFF. The rearrangement links TRBV2 to TRBJ1-1; perhaps TRBD1 as D (5 bases). CDR3 length: 15 amino acids. Per germline, CDR1 SNHLY and CDR2 FYNNEI. The full variable domain, its missing parts supplied by reference TRBV2 and TRBJ1-1, is EPEVTQTPSHQVTQMGQEVILRCVPISNHLYFYWYRQILGQKVEFLVSFYNNEISEKSEIFDDQFSVERPDGSNFTLKIRSTKLEDSAMYFCPQGTEAHRGTEAFFGQGTRLTVV.

The chain uses TRBV18 and TRBJ2-7, with 9 nucleotides matching TRBD1. Losses at the gene ends were 3 bases for V and 3 bases for J; bases not matched to a gene: 3. The germline V gene has CDR1 KGHSH and CDR2 LQKENI. The CDR3 sequence is 14 residues long. In DNA, the CDR3 is TGTGCCAGCTCACCTGGACAGGGGTTCTACGAGCAGTACTTC. Protein product: CASSPGQGFYEQYF.

The rearrangement links TRBV19 to TRBJ1-5; D is perhaps TRBD1 (5 bases). The V end lost 3 bases, the J end lost 4 bases, and 7 bases lay between the germline ends. The length of the CDR3 is 13 residues. CDR1 is LNHDA, CDR2 SQIVND, per germline (reference sequence). The DNA for the CDR3 is TGTGCCAGTAGTATGGGGCGGAATCAGCCCCAGCATTTT. It codes for CASSMGRNQPQHF.

The chain is built from TRBV30 and TRBJ2-1, with TRBD1 matching over 9 bases. The CDR3 length is 14 residues. The germline V gene has CDR1 GTSNPN and CDR2 SVGIG (reference sequence). Losses at the gene ends were 8 bases for V and 7 bases for J; bases not matched to a gene: 12. CDR3 sequence: CAGTPGTGTNEQFF. CDR3 nucleotide sequence: TGTGCCGGTACTCCCGGGACAGGGACGAATGAGCAGTTCTTC.

The genes are TRBV2 and TRBJ1-1; TRBD1 agrees at 8 bases. The ends lost 5 bases at V and 0 bases at J; junction bases unmatched: 11. The CDR3 extends over 17 amino acids. Germline V gene sequence: CDR1 SNHLY, CDR2 FYNNEI. The CDR3 bases are TGTGCCAGCAGTTACGGACAGGGTGGGATTATGAACACTGAAGCTTTCTTT. As protein: CASSYGQGGIMNTEAFF.

Here the CDR3 DNA reads TGTGCCAGCACCCCGGGACAGGGTAACACTGAAGCTTTCTTT. Amino acid sequence: CASTPGQGNTEAFF. The chain combines TRBV28 with TRBJ1-1, with 9 bases matching TRBD1. Germline CDR1 reads MDHEN; CDR2 reads SYDVKM. The ends lost 7 bases at V and 2 bases at J; junction bases unmatched: 5. The CDR3 has 14 amino acids.

V usage is TRBV5-1 and J usage is TRBJ1-6; D perhaps matches TRBD1 (5 bases). Looked up from germline, CDR1 is SGHRS and CDR2 is YFSETQ. The CDR3 has 15 residues. Trimming stripped 4 bases from V and 3 bases from J, with 11 bases between. As DNA, the CDR3 is TGCGCCAGCAGCCACGCGACAGACTATAATTCACCCCTCCACTTT. Translated, it gives CASSHATDYNSPLHF.

V usage is TRBV12-3 or TRBV12-4 and J usage is TRBJ2-1; 8 bases match TRBD2. This CDR3 spans 11 amino acids. The trim removed 4 bases at V and 10 bases at J, leaving 0 bases unmatched. DNA for the CDR3: TGTGCCAGCAGTTCGGGAGGGGAGCAGTTCTTC. Amino acids: CASSSGGEQFF.

This clone was seen just once. The chain's CDR3 is CASSRKGGVAFF. CDR3 in DNA: TGTGCCAGCAGCCGGAAAGGGGGGGTGGCTTTCTTT. The chain has TRBV3-1 (or the pseudogene TRBV3-2) and TRBJ1-1, with D perhaps TRBD1 (6 bases). The V gene lost 4 bases and the J gene lost 11 bases, with 14 bases spanning the gap. The CDR3 is made up of 12 amino acids. Per germline, CDR1 LGHDT and CDR2 YNNKEL (reference sequence).

The V call is TRBV7-8, the J call TRBJ1-2, with 8 bases that match TRBD1. This CDR3 has 13 residues. V shed 2 bases and J 8 bases; nucleotides not matched to a gene: 4. Germline V gene data show CDR1 as SGHVS and CDR2 as FQNEAQ. CDR3 in amino acids: CASSLTGGGGYTF. The CDR3 DNA reads TGTGCCAGCAGCTTAACAGGGGGTGGCGGCTACACCTTC.

The chain joins TRBV11-2 to TRBJ1-1, with a possible D match to TRBD1 (5 bases). Germline V gene lookup returns CDR1 SGHAT and CDR2 FQNNGV. There are 12 residues in the CDR3. Trimming took off 5 bases at V and 5 bases at J, with 9 bases between the two ends. In nucleotides, the CDR3 is TGTGCCAGCAGCCATAGGACAACTGAAGCTTTCTTT. Encoded protein: CASSHRTTEAFF.

The chain recombines TRBV5-4 with TRBJ1-6; the D is unclear. V lost 2 bases and J 8 bases, leaving 11 bases between the germline ends. Looked up from germline, CDR1 is SGHNT and CDR2 is YYREEE (reference sequence). CDR3 length equals 14 residues. The CDR3 region has the DNA TGTGCCAGCAGCTTTAGCCTCTGGGATTCACCCCTCCACTTT. Protein: CASSFSLWDSPLHF.

V gene TRBV2 combines with J gene TRBJ2-3; D is possibly TRBD1 (6 bases). Trimming removed 7 bases from V and 4 bases from J, with 9 bases in between. CDR1 and CDR2 (germline): SNHLY, FYNNEI. This CDR3 comprises 12 residues. The CDR3 reads CASNAGADTQYF. CDR3 nucleotide sequence: TGTGCCAGCAACGCAGGGGCAGATACGCAGTATTTT.

CDR3 in amino acids: CASSLPPQGRYGYTF. The CDR3 coding sequence is TGTGCCAGCAGTCTACCGCCCCAGGGCCGGTATGGCTACACCTTC. V and J are TRBV7-2 and TRBJ1-2; the D gene is possibly TRBD1 (5 bases). Trimming removed 6 bases from V and 5 bases from J, with 19 bases in between. The germline CDR1 and CDR2 sequences are SGHTA and FQGNSA. This CDR3 spans 15 amino acids.

CDR3 sequence reads: CASSKEWEGRGTGELFF. CDR3 coding DNA: TGTGCCAGCAGCAAAGAGTGGGAGGGGCGCGGAACCGGGGAGCTGTTTTTT. The chain has TRBV21-1 and TRBJ2-2; the table assigns TRBD2, which was not confirmed against the DNA. TRBV21-1 is noted as a pseudogene. There are 17 residues in the CDR3.

This clone occurred once. The chain joins TRBV6-1 to TRBJ2-3; D remains ambiguous. V was pared by 3 bases and J by 6 bases, with 10 bases between. In germline, CDR1 is MNHNS, CDR2 SASEGT. The length of the CDR3 is 13 residues. This CDR3 reads CASSESQRDTQYF. DNA of the CDR3: TGTGCCAGCAGTGAGTCCCAGCGCGATACGCAGTATTTT.

CDR3 region: CASSTSGGNTIYF. CDR3 sequence (DNA): TGTGCCAGTAGTACATCGGGTGGAAACACCATATATTTT. The chain joins TRBV19 to TRBJ1-3, with no clear D. The CDR3 has 13 residues. V was trimmed by 4 bases and J by 3 bases, leaving 7 bases between them. CDR1 and CDR2 (germline): LNHDA, SQIVND (reference sequence).

V gene TRBV10-1 combines with J gene TRBJ2-7; 9 bases match TRBD1. This CDR3 is built from 14 residues. Germline V CDR1 and CDR2: WNHNN, SYGVQD (reference sequence). The V segment lost 3 bases and the J segment 5 bases; nucleotides outside the gene matches: 5. CDR3 loop: CASSERDRVDEQYF. Written as DNA, the CDR3 is TGCGCCAGCAGTGAAAGGGACAGGGTGGACGAGCAGTACTTC.

J is TRBJ2-3 and V is TRBV19; no reliable D call. V was shortened by 3 bases and J by 4 bases, with 8 bases between the two germline ends. The V gene's germline CDR1 is LNHDA and CDR2 SQIVND (reference sequence). The length of the CDR3 is 13 residues. CDR3 sequence (DNA): TGTGCCAGTAGTATTCAGGATGCAGATACGCAGTATTTT. It yields the protein CASSIQDADTQYF.

In its sample, this clone was seen many times. V gene TRBV4-3 combines with J gene TRBJ2-3; tentatively, D is TRBD2 (5 bases). The CDR3 is 15 amino acids. Deletions cut 2 bases from V and 0 bases from J, with 9 bases between. Germline-derived CDR1 and CDR2 are LGHNA and YSLEER. CDR3 loop: CASSQWRTSTDTQYF. In DNA form, the CDR3 reads TGCGCCAGCAGCCAATGGAGGACTAGCACAGATACGCAGTATTTT.

This clone has more than one count but fewer than ten. This sequence joins TRBV3-1 (or the pseudogene TRBV3-2) and TRBJ2-5; D gene uncertain. The CDR3 covers 12 residues. From germline, CDR1 is LGHDT and CDR2 YNNKEL (reference sequence). The V gene lost 2 bases and the J gene lost 6 bases, with 7 bases spanning the gap. CDR3 nucleotides: TGTGCCAGCAGCCAATCGGAGCAGACCCAGTACTTC. It translates to CASSQSEQTQYF.

This clone was counted once. This chain joins TRBV21-1 and TRBJ2-1; no DNA check was done on the table's D call, TRBD1. TRBV21-1 is shown as a pseudogene. The CDR3 is made up of 15 amino acids. The CDR3 sequence is CASSTKGDRGNEQFF. For the CDR3, the DNA is TGTGCCAGCAGCACCAAAGGGGACAGAGGCAATGAGCAGTTCTTC.

As regards this clone: One junction end does not reproduce the germline sequence, and a read error may be involved. The chain couples TRBV27 to TRBJ2-2; possible D gene TRBD2, 7 bases. In germline, CDR1 is MNHEY, CDR2 SMNVEV (reference sequence). The CDR3 is made up of 15 amino acids. The CDR3 loop is CASCFWGGRAGELFF. DNA for the CDR3: TGTGCCAGCTGTTTCTGGGGGGGCCGGGCCGGGGAGCTGTTTTTT.

The gene calls are TRBV6-1 and TRBJ1-5; perhaps TRBD1 as D (5 bases). Germline CDR1 is MNHNS and CDR2 is SASEGT. V lost 4 bases to trimming and J lost 1 base, with 17 bases between them. The CDR3 loop spans 17 amino acids. The CDR3 here is CASSARPGGTSNQPQHF. The CDR3 nucleotides are TGTGCCAGCAGTGCTCGGCCCGGGGGAACGAGCAATCAGCCCCAGCATTTT.

The chain joins TRBV9 to TRBJ2-2, with TRBD2 matching over 12 bases. V gave up 4 bases and J gave up 9 bases; unmatched junction bases: 7. The germline gives CDR1 SGDLS, CDR2 YYNGEE. The CDR3 is 15 residues long. CDR3 protein: CASSLAGGPPRELFF. In DNA form, the CDR3 reads TGTGCCAGCAGCCTAGCGGGGGGGCCCCCGAGGGAGCTGTTTTTT.

The CDR3 loop reads CASSIYSGVREGYTF. For the CDR3, the DNA is TGTGCCAGTAGTATTTATTCAGGTGTCCGGGAAGGCTACACCTTC. The genes are TRBV19 and TRBJ1-2; the D is unclear. CDR1 LNHDA and CDR2 SQIVND come from the germline V gene (reference sequence). The CDR3 extends over 15 amino acids. V gave up 3 bases and J gave up 8 bases, with 19 bases separating them.